A selection of T cell receptor beta chains follows, all from one sample in a study of a mutant IDH1 vaccine in newly diagnosed glioma. Only in-frame clones appear in the TCRdb table, and some are missing; sequencing was by immunoSEQ multiplex PCR. The repertoire holds approximately 31,000 clones, with roughly 80% as singletons. These TCRs' antigens remain unknown. Sequencing used PBMCs, obtained from a glioma patient whose treatment included an IDH1 peptide vaccine. Receptors were obtained from a young woman with glioma. The CDR3 runs from the conserved cysteine through the conserved F or W. The D gene is left open where the match is weak. Expanded clones are given a class, and other clones once, few, many or no size at all.

TRBV2	TRBD1	few	TRBJ1-1	CASKDREYTEAFF	TGTGCCAGCAAGGACAGGGAATACACTGAAGCTTTCTTT
TRBV27	.	.	TRBJ1-5	CASSSQGWRPQHF	TGTGCCAGCAGTTCACAAGGGTGGCGGCCCCAGCATTTT
TRBV6-5	.	few	TRBJ1-1	CASRPLQNTEAFF	TGTGCCAGTCGACCGCTACAAAACACTGAAGCTTTCTTT
TRBV9	TRBD2	.	TRBJ2-3	CASSPGLAGGLADTQYF	TGTGCCAGCAGCCCGGGACTAGCGGGAGGGCTGGCAGATACGCAGTATTTT
TRBV4-1	TRBD2	.	TRBJ2-1	CASSQDGIAGESEQFF	TGCGCCAGCAGCCAAGATGGGATAGCGGGAGAGAGTGAGCAGTTCTTC
TRBV5-6	TRBD1	few	TRBJ1-4	CASSSLGGDEKLFF	TGTGCCAGCAGCTCCCTAGGGGGCGATGAAAAACTGTTTTTT
TRBV5-6	.	.	TRBJ2-7	CASSLNYEQYF	TGTGCCAGCAGCCTGAACTACGAGCAGTACTTC
TRBV7-2	.	.	TRBJ2-7	CASSSLPNYEQYF	TGTGCCAGCAGCTCCCTTCCTAACTACGAGCAGTACTTC
TRBV10-3	.	few	TRBJ1-3	CAIMTGSGGNTIYF	TGTGCCATCATGACCGGGTCTGGCGGAAACACCATATATTTT
TRBV4-2	TRBD1	.	TRBJ1-2	CASSQFSGQGLTYGYTF	TGTGCCAGCAGCCAATTTTCCGGACAGGGGCTTACCTATGGCTACACCTTC
TRBV19	TRBD1	.	TRBJ2-1	CASSIQGADNEQFF	TGTGCCAGTAGTATCCAGGGGGCGGATAATGAGCAGTTCTTC
TRBV14	.	.	TRBJ2-7	CASSPRASSYEQYF	TGTGCCAGCAGCCCCAGGGCCAGCTCCTACGAGCAGTACTTC
TRBV5-4	TRBD1	few	TRBJ1-1	CASSTWTGISTEAFF	TGTGCCAGCAGCACCTGGACAGGGATAAGCACTGAAGCTTTCTTT
TRBV4-3	.	.	TRBJ2-7	CASSLGQHTYEQYF	TGCGCCAGCAGCCTAGGGCAGCATACCTACGAGCAGTACTTC
TRBV27	.	.	TRBJ2-3	CASSPLAGTDTQYF	TGTGCCAGCAGTCCTTTAGCGGGCACAGATACGCAGTATTTT
TRBV9	TRBD2	.	TRBJ2-1	CASSASGNKYNEQFF	TGTGCCAGCAGCGCTAGCGGGAATAAATACAATGAGCAGTTCTTC
TRBV4-1	TRBD1	.	TRBJ2-5	CASSQGTGGVKTQYF	TGCGCCAGCAGCCAAGGGACAGGGGGCGTTAAGACCCAGTACTTC
TRBV19	TRBD2	.	TRBJ2-1	CASSRGLGAYNEQFF	TGTGCCAGTAGTAGAGGACTAGGGGCCTACAATGAGCAGTTCTTC
TRBV6-5	.	.	TRBJ2-3	CASSYSRSSNTDTQYF	TGTGCCAGCAGTTACTCGCGGAGTTCCAACACAGATACGCAGTATTTT
TRBV4-1	.	.	TRBJ2-6	CASSQAVSGANVLTF	TGCGCCAGCAGCCAAGCGGTCAGTGGGGCCAACGTCCTGACTTTC
TRBV4-2	.	.	TRBJ1-5	CASSQDNPQSGEPQHF	TGTGCCAGCAGCCAAGATAATCCCCAAAGCGGGGAACCCCAGCATTTT
TRBV7-2	.	.	TRBJ2-5	CASSLTGVLKGQETQYF	TGTGCCAGCAGCTTAACGGGAGTCCTCAAGGGCCAAGAGACCCAGTACTTC
TRBV7-9	.	.	TRBJ1-1	CASSPWGGSDTEAFF	TGTGCCAGCAGCCCCTGGGGAGGGTCAGACACTGAAGCTTTCTTT
TRBV5-6	.	few	TRBJ1-1	CASSYAYQAEAFF	TGTGCCAGCAGCTACGCTTACCAAGCTGAAGCTTTCTTT
TRBV7-2	.	.	TRBJ1-6	CASSLGINPGSSPLHF	TGTGCCAGCAGCTTAGGAATCAATCCGGGCAGTTCACCCCTCCACTTT
TRBV15	.	.	TRBJ1-5	CATSLIRDQPQHF	TGTGCCACCAGCCTCATTCGGGATCAGCCCCAGCATTTT
TRBV9	.	.	TRBJ2-7	CASSEGTGSGYEQYF	TGTGCCAGCAGCGAGGGGACGGGCTCCGGCTACGAGCAGTACTTC
TRBV19	.	.	TRBJ2-3	CASSIGAPTDTQYF	TGTGCCAGTAGTATAGGAGCCCCCACAGATACGCAGTATTTT
TRBV11-2	.	.	TRBJ2-7	CASSLGVQPGEQYF	TGTGCCAGCAGCTTAGGAGTACAACCGGGGGAGCAGTACTTC
TRBV9	.	.	TRBJ1-4	CASSVGWRAVEKLFF	TGTGCCAGCAGCGTAGGGTGGAGGGCTGTAGAAAAACTGTTTTTT
TRBV6-1	TRBD1	.	TRBJ1-5	CASSGGTGYGQPQHF	TGTGCCAGCAGTGGGGGGACAGGGTACGGACAGCCCCAGCATTTT
TRBV19	.	.	TRBJ1-2	CASSPKGQNGYTF	TGTGCCAGTAGTCCTAAGGGGCAGAATGGCTACACCTTC
TRBV2	.	.	TRBJ2-4	CASSDGGDAKNIQYF	TGTGCCAGCAGTGATGGTGGTGATGCCAAAAACATTCAGTACTTC
TRBV7-7	.	few	TRBJ2-2	CASSLERGAGELFF	TGTGCTAGCAGCTTAGAAAGAGGGGCCGGGGAGCTGTTTTTT
TRBV28	TRBD1	.	TRBJ1-5	CASSSPLSDRPGSQPQHF	TGTGCCAGCAGTTCTCCCCTATCGGACAGGCCCGGGAGTCAGCCCCAGCATTTT
TRBV29-1	TRBD1	.	TRBJ2-1	CSVATGGGEQFF	TGCAGCGTCGCTACAGGGGGCGGAGAGCAGTTCTTC
TRBV6-1	.	few	TRBJ1-5	CASRYMRAQHF	TGTGCCAGCAGGTATATGAGGGCCCAGCATTTT
TRBV29-1	.	.	TRBJ2-7	CSVRTETYEQYF	TGCAGCGTTCGGACGGAGACCTACGAGCAGTACTTC
TRBV13	.	.	TRBJ2-4	CASSPPGLSKNIQYF	TGTGCCAGCAGCCCTCCGGGACTCTCCAAAAACATTCAGTACTTC
TRBV6-1	.	.	TRBJ1-4	CASSRERYDEKLFF	TGTGCCAGCAGCCGGGAACGATATGATGAAAAACTGTTTTTT
TRBV19	TRBD2	.	TRBJ2-5	CASSRTSGDQETQYF	TGTGCCAGTAGCCGGACTAGCGGGGACCAAGAGACCCAGTACTTC
TRBV5-4	TRBD1	.	TRBJ2-7	CASSAGQGGFYEQYF	TGTGCCAGCAGCGCCGGACAGGGGGGATTTTACGAGCAGTACTTC
TRBV4-1	.	.	TRBJ1-3	CASSQESGNTIYF	TGCGCCAGCAGCCAAGAGTCTGGAAACACCATATATTTT
TRBV7-2	.	once	TRBJ2-5	CASSRGRASLQETQYF	TGTGCCAGCAGCAGGGGCCGTGCGAGCCTCCAAGAGACCCAGTACTTC
TRBV28	TRBD1	.	TRBJ1-2	CASNRGAYGYTF	TGTGCCAGCAACAGGGGGGCATATGGCTACACCTTC
TRBV5-5	.	once	TRBJ2-7	CASTWGRSTYEQYF	TGTGCCAGCACCTGGGGCCGCAGCACCTACGAGCAGTACTTC
TRBV27	.	.	TRBJ1-4	CASSSPLAEKLFF	TGTGCCAGCAGTTCCCCACTCGCCGAAAAACTGTTTTTT
TRBV10-3	.	.	TRBJ2-7	CAISDLYEQYF	TGTGCCATCAGTGACCTCTACGAGCAGTACTTC
TRBV7-9	TRBD1	.	TRBJ2-5	CASSHSPGQGRETQYF	TGTGCCAGCAGTCATTCGCCGGGACAGGGGAGGGAGACCCAGTACTTC
TRBV11-1	.	.	TRBJ1-1	CASSQRAAPEAFF	TGTGCCAGCAGCCAGCGGGCGGCCCCTGAAGCTTTCTTT
TRBV6-5	.	.	TRBJ1-5	CASRTGQQPQHF	TGTGCCAGCAGGACCGGACAGCAGCCCCAGCATTTT
TRBV5-1	.	.	TRBJ1-1	CASSPDGTHTEAFF	TGCGCCAGCAGCCCGGACGGGACCCACACTGAAGCTTTCTTT